A single sample gave rise to the 24 T cell receptor beta chains below, sequenced in a study of blood T cell repertoires in COVID-19. Libraries were prepared by immunoSEQ multiplex PCR; TCRdb keeps only in-frame clonotypes and omits some of them. This table holds hundreds of thousands of clones, 89% found once. Sequenced input: peripheral blood. The source of these receptors is a young man with COVID-19, enrolled during active disease.

The chain carries TRBV6-5 and TRBJ2-1, with 12 positions matching TRBD2. Per germline, CDR1 MNHEY and CDR2 SVGAGI. The CDR3 loop spans 14 amino acids. V trimming: 8 bases; J trimming: 6 bases; junction bases outside the gene matches: 5. The CDR3 protein is CASAGLAGINEQFF. CDR3 nucleotide sequence: TGTGCCAGCGCCGGACTAGCGGGAATCAATGAGCAGTTCTTC.

This sequence joins TRBV10-2 and TRBJ2-3; TRBD2 matches 10 bases. Germline V CDR1 and CDR2: WSHSY, SAAADI. The CDR3 is made up of 18 amino acids. The J segment lost 5 bases and the V segment lost 6 bases, leaving 17 bases of the junction unmatched. CDR3 residues: CASRVQRGGRRAIDTQYF. The DNA of the CDR3 is TGCGCCAGCAGGGTCCAGCGGGGGGGCCGGAGAGCTATAGATACGCAGTATTTT.

The chain has TRBV2 and TRBJ1-5, with a possible D match to TRBD1 (5 bases). CDR3 size: 15 residues. CDR1 is SNHLY, CDR2 FYNNEI, per germline. V was pared by 1 base and J by 5 bases, with 12 bases between. Here the CDR3 reads CASSEGEGLYQPQHF. Here the CDR3 DNA reads TGTGCCAGCAGTGAAGGGGAGGGGCTATATCAGCCCCAGCATTTT.

This chain links TRBV3-1 (or the pseudogene TRBV3-2) with TRBJ1-6; the match to TRBD1 covers 9 bases. CDR3 size: 19 residues. The trim removed 0 bases at V and 1 base at J, leaving 7 bases unmatched. Germline V gives CDR1 LGHDT, CDR2 YNNKEL (reference sequence). The CDR3 nucleotides are TGTGCCAGCAGCCAAGACCGGGACAGGGTGCAGTCCTATAATTCACCCCTCCACTTT. It yields the protein CASSQDRDRVQSYNSPLHF.

This chain connects TRBV27 to TRBJ2-3; 11 nucleotides match TRBD2. The CDR3 totals 14 residues. V was pared by 5 bases and J by 5 bases, with 3 bases of the junction left unmatched. Germline V CDR1 and CDR2: MNHEY, SMNVEV (reference sequence). CDR3: CASSQGLAGDTQYF. The CDR3 region has the DNA TGTGCCAGCAGTCAAGGACTAGCGGGAGATACGCAGTATTTT.

This clone was picked up a small number of times. The rearrangement links TRBV28 to TRBJ1-1; 9 bases map to TRBD1. The germline V gene encodes CDR1 MDHEN and CDR2 SYDVKM. The CDR3 extends over 14 amino acids. The V and J ends lost 1 base and 5 bases, in that order; junction bases with no gene match: 2. The CDR3: CASSLSTGGTEAFF. Written as DNA, the CDR3 is TGTGCCAGCAGTTTATCGACAGGGGGAACTGAAGCTTTCTTT.

This chain connects TRBV3-1 (or the pseudogene TRBV3-2) to TRBJ1-6; D perhaps matches TRBD1 (6 bases). The CDR3 length is 16 residues. Germline V gene data show CDR1 as LGHDT and CDR2 as YNNKEL (reference sequence). V lost 1 base to trimming and J lost 7 bases, with 14 bases between them. The CDR3 loop reads CASSQAAGARNSPLHF. Here the CDR3 DNA reads TGTGCCAGCAGCCAAGCCGCGGGGGCGAGGAATTCACCCCTCCACTTT.

The rearrangement joins TRBV14 to TRBJ1-1, with D maybe TRBD1 (5 bases). The CDR3 is 16 residues long. V was cut by 1 base and J by 5 bases, with 17 bases left in between. The germline CDR1 and CDR2 sequences are SGHDN and FVKESK. This CDR3 reads CASSQGSGAGRTEAFF. The CDR3, as DNA: TGTGCCAGCAGCCAAGGCAGTGGGGCAGGAAGGACTGAAGCTTTCTTT.

For this clone: The same CDR3 is also encoded by other DNA sequences in this sample. This chain joins TRBV6-5 and TRBJ1-4; 9 nucleotides line up with TRBD1. This CDR3 region has 15 residues. The J segment lost 7 bases and the V segment lost 2 bases, leaving 5 bases of the junction unmatched. Per the germline V gene, CDR1 is MNHEY and CDR2 is SVGAGI. The CDR3 nucleotides read TGTGCCAGCAGTTACGGAGACAGGGGGAGTGAAAAACTGTTTTTT. Protein product: CASSYGDRGSEKLFF.

As for this clone: Other DNA sequences in the sample encode the same CDR3. The CDR3 spells CASSWASGNTIYF. The CDR3 DNA follows: TGTGCCAGTAGCTGGGCCTCTGGAAACACCATATATTTT. This chain links TRBV19 with TRBJ1-3; D gene uncertain. Trimming took 6 bases from V and 0 from J, leaving 6 bases between them. CDR1 LNHDA and CDR2 SQIVND come from the germline V gene (reference sequence). The CDR3 totals 13 residues.

The chain recombines TRBV18 with TRBJ2-7; TRBD1 matches 7 bases. The CDR3 covers 16 residues. Germline assignment: CDR1 KGHSH and CDR2 LQKENI. The ends lost 1 base at V and 0 bases at J; junction bases unmatched: 6. The CDR3 DNA reads TGTGCCAGCTCACCACTAAACAGGGGTTCCTCCTACGAGCAGTACTTC. It codes for CASSPLNRGSSYEQYF. The whole variable domain, remainder taken from reference TRBV18 and TRBJ2-7, is NAGVMQNPRHLVRRRGQEARLRCSPMKGHSHVYWYRQLPEEGLKFMVYLQKENIIDESGMPKERFSAEFPKEGPSILRIQQVVRGDSAAYFCASSPLNRGSSYEQYFGPGTRLTVT.

The CDR3: CASSYGIGTSREQYF. The DNA of the CDR3 is TGTGCCAGCAGTTACGGTATAGGGACTTCGCGCGAGCAGTACTTC. The chain uses TRBV6-5 and TRBJ2-7; D perhaps matches TRBD2 (6 bases). Germline V gene lookup returns CDR1 MNHEY and CDR2 SVGAGI. This CDR3 has 15 residues. V shed 2 bases and J shed 6 bases, with 17 bases lying between them.

This clone occurred once. This chain links TRBV5-4 with TRBJ2-5, with 9 positions matching TRBD2. V shed 5 bases, J shed 5 bases, and the junction held 7 bases outside the gene matches. CDR1 is SGHNT and CDR2 is YYREEE in the germline V gene (reference sequence). The CDR3 length is 14 residues. The CDR3 loop reads CASSFSSGRETQYF. CDR3 DNA sequence: TGTGCCAGCAGTTTTTCGAGCGGGAGGGAGACCCAGTACTTC.

This chain links TRBV7-9 with TRBJ2-5, with D maybe TRBD2 (5 bases). The germline V gene encodes CDR1 SEHNR and CDR2 FQNEAQ (reference sequence). The CDR3 is 11 amino acids. Trimming took 5 bases from V and 13 from J, leaving 14 bases between them. DNA of the CDR3: TGTGCCAGCAGCCCTGGAGGAGCGACGTACTTC. Its translation: CASSPGGATYF.

The rearrangement joins TRBV12-3 or TRBV12-4 to TRBJ2-1; the D gene is possibly TRBD1 (5 bases). The CDR3 is 11 amino acids. V was pared by 2 bases and J by 10 bases, with 6 bases between. The CDR3 DNA follows: TGTGCCAGCAGTTTACAGGGAGAGCAGTTCTTC. Translating it yields CASSLQGEQFF.

This chain links TRBV7-9 with TRBJ2-1, with no clear D. Between the trimmed V and J ends, which lost 0 bases and 8 bases, there was a span of 17 bases. Germline CDR1 reads SEHNR; CDR2 reads FQNEAQ (reference sequence). The CDR3 is 16 amino acids. CDR3 coding DNA: TGTGCCAGCAGCTTAGCAGTCGGCGGTCTACTCGATGAGCAGTTCTTC. The encoded protein is CASSLAVGGLLDEQFF.

The V call is TRBV12-5, the J call TRBJ2-1; possibly TRBD2 for D (5 bases). The V end lost 2 bases, the J end lost 3 bases, and 11 bases lay between the germline ends. CDR3 size: 15 residues. The germline V gene encodes CDR1 LGHNT and CDR2 FRNRAP. CDR3 sequence reads: CASGLRGQVYNEQFF. The CDR3 region has the DNA TGTGCTAGTGGTTTGCGGGGTCAGGTCTACAATGAGCAGTTCTTC.

CDR3 sequence: CASSYTSGTSEFF. The CDR3 coding sequence is TGTGCCAGCAGTTACACCTCCGGGACTAGTGAGTTCTTC. J is TRBJ2-1 and V is TRBV6-5; 8 nucleotides agree with TRBD2. The CDR3 extends over 13 amino acids. Germline V gene data show CDR1 as MNHEY and CDR2 as SVGAGI. V gave up 2 bases and J gave up 14 bases; unmatched junction bases: 8.

V and J are TRBV27 and TRBJ2-7; the D gene is possibly TRBD2 (6 bases). Germline V gene data show CDR1 as MNHEY and CDR2 as SMNVEV (reference sequence). The CDR3 consists of 16 residues. V gave up 1 base and J gave up 5 bases, with 18 bases separating them. The CDR3 bases are TGTGCCAGCAGTTTATACCCCCCGACTAGTTTAAACGAGCAGTACTTC. Translation: CASSLYPPTSLNEQYF.

The rearrangement joins TRBV5-4 to TRBJ1-6; 8 bases are shared with TRBD1. The CDR3 runs 17 residues. Germline CDR1 and CDR2: SGHNT and YYREEE (reference sequence). The V segment lost 0 bases and the J segment 5 bases; nucleotides outside the gene matches: 7. In nucleotides, the CDR3 is TGTGCCAGCAGCTTGGCAGGGGGCGCATGGGATAATTCACCCCTCCACTTT. As protein: CASSLAGGAWDNSPLHF.

The V call is TRBV2, the J call TRBJ1-5; 9 nucleotides match TRBD1. This CDR3 region has 14 residues. V shed 6 bases and J 6 bases; nucleotides not matched to a gene: 6. Germline V lookup: CDR1 SNHLY, CDR2 FYNNEI. The CDR3 DNA follows: TGTGCCAGCAGATTCGGGACAGGGTCTCAGCCCCAGCATTTT. Protein: CASRFGTGSQPQHF. The full variable domain, its missing parts supplied by reference TRBV2 and TRBJ1-5, is EPEVTQTPSHQVTQMGQEVILRCVPISNHLYFYWYRQILGQKVEFLVSFYNNEISEKSEIFDDQFSVERPDGSNFTLKIRSTKLEDSAMYFCASRFGTGSQPQHFGDGTRLSIL.

The V gene is TRBV2, the J gene TRBJ1-5; 9 nucleotides agree with TRBD1. Per germline, CDR1 SNHLY and CDR2 FYNNEI. The V and J ends lost 6 bases and 6 bases, in that order; junction bases with no gene match: 3. This CDR3 has 13 amino acids. The CDR3: CASRGQGGQPQHF. DNA of the CDR3: TGTGCCAGCAGGGGACAGGGCGGTCAGCCCCAGCATTTT. The whole variable domain, filled in from reference TRBV2 and TRBJ1-5, reads EPEVTQTPSHQVTQMGQEVILRCVPISNHLYFYWYRQILGQKVEFLVSFYNNEISEKSEIFDDQFSVERPDGSNFTLKIRSTKLEDSAMYFCASRGQGGQPQHFGDGTRLSIL.

This chain joins TRBV30 and TRBJ2-1; maybe TRBD2 (5 bases). V shed 2 bases and J shed 7 bases, with 12 bases lying between them. The CDR3 is 13 residues long. The V gene's germline CDR1 is GTSNPN and CDR2 SVGIG (reference sequence). This CDR3 reads CAWSTAGGNEQFF. The CDR3 coding sequence is TGTGCCTGGAGTACGGCGGGCGGTAATGAGCAGTTCTTC.

The chain couples TRBV21-1 to TRBJ1-1. TRBV21-1 is shown as a pseudogene. The CDR3 runs 17 residues. DNA of the CDR3: TGTGCCAGCAGCAAAGTCCGGGGGTGGAGGATGAACACTGAAGCTTTCTTT. This sequence encodes CASSKVRGWRMNTEAFF.